These 19 T cell receptor beta chains share one sample of origin, sequenced in a study of T-cell reconstitution after alpha-beta-depleted transplantation in children. Unique molecular identifiers featured in how the TCRbeta library was prepared. A single record per CDR3 protein comes from TCRdb applying MiXCR to the PCR reads. The sample holds more than 550,000 distinct CDR3 sequences, 8% to 11% seen once. The sequenced sample was PBMCs from the stem cell graft donor, obtained from the stem cell graft. Source of these receptors: a human donor who donated a stem cell graft to a child with acute myeloid leukemia.

The table lists this clonotype with a few counts. V is TRBV7-3 and J is TRBJ2-2; TRBD2 aligns across 11 bases. CDR1 is SGHTA, CDR2 FQGTGA, per germline. J gave up 7 bases and V 1 base, and 8 bases lay outside the gene matches. The CDR3 sequence is 17 residues long. CDR3 loop: CASSLSPGLAEVGELFF. The DNA for the CDR3 is TGTGCCAGCAGCTTAAGCCCGGGACTAGCGGAGGTCGGGGAGCTGTTTTTT.

This clonotype showed up many times. The J gene is TRBJ2-1, the V gene TRBV24-1; D is perhaps TRBD1 (5 bases). V was clipped by 7 bases and J by 8 bases, with 17 bases between them. CDR1 and CDR2 from the germline V gene are KGHDR and SFDVKD. The CDR3 is 14 amino acids. CDR3 bases: TGTGCCACCAGGGGGTCAGCAGGGTTAGATGAGCAGTTCTTC. It encodes CATRGSAGLDEQFF.

This clonotype was seen ten or more times. The chain is built from TRBV6-5 and TRBJ2-1; D is ambiguous. V was shortened by 2 bases and J by 10 bases, with 6 bases between the two germline ends. The CDR3 loop spans 11 amino acids. Germline-derived CDR1 and CDR2 are MNHEY and SVGAGI. CDR3: CASSYGGEQFF. For the CDR3, the DNA is TGTGCCAGCAGTTACGGTGGGGAGCAGTTCTTC.

This clonotype has just a few counts. The J gene is TRBJ1-2, the V gene TRBV14; 7 nucleotides match TRBD1. CDR3 length equals 15 residues. The V gene end was trimmed by 2 bases and the J gene end by 5 bases; junction bases not matched to a gene: 8. Germline CDR1 SGHDN, CDR2 FVKESK. The CDR3 here is CASSQNNRGTYGYTF. The CDR3 nucleotides are TGTGCCAGCAGCCAAAATAACAGGGGTACTTATGGCTACACCTTC.

In its sample, this clonotype was seen many times. Here the CDR3 DNA reads TGCGCCAGCAGCCAACTAGCGGGAGGGCCACTGAGCTCCTACAATGAGCAGTTCTTC. This translates into CASSQLAGGPLSSYNEQFF. The chain recombines TRBV4-3 with TRBJ2-1, with TRBD2 identical over 12 bases. V shed 2 bases, J shed 0 bases, and the junction held 8 bases outside the gene matches. This CDR3 spans 19 amino acids. Germline CDR1 and CDR2: LGHNA and YSLEER.

Only a few counts were recorded for this clonotype. CDR3 sequence reads: CASSSLAPLWYF. Written as DNA, the CDR3 is TGTGCCAGCAGTTCCCTAGCGCCTTTGTGGTATTTT. This chain joins TRBV6-5 and TRBJ2-3, with D perhaps TRBD2 (6 bases). Germline V gene sequence: CDR1 MNHEY, CDR2 SVGAGI. The germline V and J ends were trimmed by 4 bases and 14 bases, with 16 bases remaining between them. The CDR3 is 12 residues long.

The chain carries TRBV12-3 or TRBV12-4 and TRBJ1-2; the match to TRBD1 covers 9 bases. The V segment lost 5 bases and the J segment 13 bases; nucleotides outside the gene matches: 17. There are 15 residues in the CDR3. DNA of the CDR3: TGTGCCAGCAGTCCATCCCTGGCCCCGGTGACAGGGGGCACCTTC. Its protein is CASSPSLAPVTGGTF.

The chain recombines TRBV20-1 with TRBJ2-7, with 8 nucleotides matching TRBD1. The CDR3 has 15 amino acids. Germline V gives CDR1 DFQATT, CDR2 SNEGSKA (reference sequence). The CDR3 spells CCTSGQGAGLYEQYF. CDR3 DNA sequence: TGCTGTACGAGCGGACAGGGCGCGGGTCTCTACGAGCAGTACTTC.

This clonotype was picked up one time. V gene TRBV18 combines with J gene TRBJ2-1; D perhaps matches TRBD1 (8 bases). Germline V gene lookup returns CDR1 KGHSH and CDR2 LQKENI. The CDR3 consists of 17 residues. V was trimmed by 7 bases and J by 1 base, leaving 20 bases between them. CDR3 bases: TGTGCCAGCTATGGACAGGGAGGGAGTAGGTCCTACAATGAGCAGTTCTTC. Protein sequence: CASYGQGGSRSYNEQFF.

This clonotype was detected ten times or more. The V call is TRBV5-6, the J call TRBJ2-7, with D perhaps matching TRBD1 or TRBD2 (6 bases each). Germline V gene lookup returns CDR1 SGHDT and CDR2 YYEEEE. The CDR3 covers 15 residues. The V gene lost 4 bases and the J gene lost 4 bases, with 18 bases spanning the gap. CDR3 bases: TGTGCCAGCAGCCCTGTATGGGGGGCTGCTTACGAGCAGTACTTC. This gives the protein CASSPVWGAAYEQYF.

The chain has TRBV4-2 and TRBJ2-7, with 9 bases identical to TRBD1. V lost 0 bases, J lost 2 bases, and 8 bases stayed unmatched. Per the germline V gene, CDR1 is LGHNA and CDR2 is YNFKEQ. The CDR3 has 17 amino acids. The CDR3 DNA reads TGTGCCAGCAGCCAAGAGGGAAGACAGGGGGGGACCTACGAGCAGTACTTC. Its protein product is CASSQEGRQGGTYEQYF.

This clonotype was recorded a few times. The chain employs TRBV29-1 and TRBJ2-7; maybe TRBD1 (6 bases). This CDR3 comprises 14 residues. V was shortened by 7 bases and J by 4 bases, with 20 bases between the two germline ends. Germline CDR1 and CDR2: SQVTM and ANQGSEA. Here the CDR3 DNA reads TGCAGCGCAAGCTCGGCAGGGGAGCTATACGAGCAGTACTTC. This sequence encodes CSASSAGELYEQYF.

This clonotype was seen at least ten times. The V call is TRBV12-3 or TRBV12-4, the J call TRBJ2-3; D perhaps matches TRBD2 (5 bases). Trimming shortened V by 1 base and J by 1 base, and 9 bases separated the two germline ends. CDR3 length equals 15 residues. The CDR3 region is CASSLGSSGTDTQYF. In nucleotides, the CDR3 is TGTGCCAGCAGTTTAGGTAGTAGCGGCACAGATACGCAGTATTTT.

This chain joins TRBV20-1 and TRBJ2-3; tentative D call: TRBD2 (6 bases). CDR3 size: 15 residues. The V gene's germline CDR1 is DFQATT and CDR2 SNEGSKA (reference sequence). V lost 5 bases to trimming and J lost 2 bases, with 17 bases between them. The CDR3, as DNA: TGCAGTGCTCCGACGGGACTTTCGTTCACAGATACGCAGTATTTT. Translating it yields CSAPTGLSFTDTQYF.

This clonotype was seen more than once but under ten times. The chain uses TRBV28 and TRBJ1-1; possible D gene TRBD1, 6 bases. Trimming stripped 1 base from V and 1 base from J, with 10 bases between. The CDR3 loop spans 15 amino acids. CDR1 and CDR2 from the germline V gene are MDHEN and SYDVKM. The CDR3 DNA reads TGTGCCAGCAGTTTATTCGGGGGGCCGAACACTGAAGCTTTCTTT. It codes for CASSLFGGPNTEAFF.

CDR3 bases: TGTGCCAGCAGTCAGACAGGGACGGACACCGGGGAGCTGTTTTTT. The encoded protein is CASSQTGTDTGELFF. The J gene is TRBJ2-2, the V gene TRBV2; 7 positions agree with TRBD1. Trimming took 5 bases from V and 3 from J; bases not matched to a gene: 6. This CDR3 spans 15 amino acids. The V gene's germline CDR1 is SNHLY and CDR2 FYNNEI.

This chain uses TRBV29-1 with TRBJ2-1; D tentatively fits TRBD1 or TRBD2 (5 bases each). The CDR3 loop spans 14 amino acids. Germline values: CDR1 SQVTM, CDR2 ANQGSEA. Trimming left V 4 bases short and J 5 bases short, with 15 bases between. In DNA, the CDR3 is TGCAGCGTTGGGACCCAGCGGACACACAATGAGCAGTTCTTC. Its protein is CSVGTQRTHNEQFF.

This clonotype occurred many times. The J gene is TRBJ2-2, the V gene TRBV7-2; D is unclear. There are 14 residues in the CDR3. Germline assignment: CDR1 SGHTA and CDR2 FQGNSA. V lost 3 bases and J 2 bases, leaving 7 bases between the germline ends. The DNA of the CDR3 is TGTGCCAGCAGCTTCTCGGACAACACCGGGGAGCTGTTTTTT. It codes for CASSFSDNTGELFF.

This clonotype has a handful of counts. This rearrangement joins TRBV20-1 to TRBJ2-2, with D perhaps matching TRBD1 or TRBD2 (5 bases each). Germline values: CDR1 DFQATT, CDR2 SNEGSKA (reference sequence). There are 14 residues in the CDR3. Trimming stripped 6 bases from V and 4 bases from J, with 15 bases between. This CDR3 is CSASPGTITGELFF. The CDR3 DNA reads as TGCAGTGCATCACCCGGGACCATCACCGGGGAGCTGTTTTTT.